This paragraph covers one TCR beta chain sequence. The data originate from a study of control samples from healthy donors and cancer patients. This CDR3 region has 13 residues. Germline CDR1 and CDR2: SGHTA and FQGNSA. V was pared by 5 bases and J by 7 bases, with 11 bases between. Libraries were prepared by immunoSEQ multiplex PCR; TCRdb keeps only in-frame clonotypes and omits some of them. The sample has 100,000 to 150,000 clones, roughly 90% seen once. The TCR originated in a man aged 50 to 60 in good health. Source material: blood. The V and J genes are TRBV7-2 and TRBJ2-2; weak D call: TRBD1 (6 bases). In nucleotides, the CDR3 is TGTGCCAGCAGCACCTTCAGGGGCGGGGAGCTGTTTTTT. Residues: CASSTFRGGELFF. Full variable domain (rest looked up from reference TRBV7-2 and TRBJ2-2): GAGVSQSPSNKVTEKGKDVELRCDPISGHTALYWYRQSLGQGLEFLIYFQGNSAPDKSGLPSDRFSAERTGGSVSTLTIQRTQQEDSAVYLCASSTFRGGELFFGEGSRLTVL.